This T cell receptor (beta chain) is drawn from a study of regulatory T cells in long-lasting Graves disease (dated by TCRdb to about 2021). General notes on the study: Patients with newly diagnosed Graves' disease had been on antithyroid drugs for under 3 months. Patients with persistent Graves' disease were compared with patients with newly diagnosed Graves' disease using TCR sequencing and RNA sequencing of peripheral blood. The study was registered as a clinical trial and conducted in China. TCR sequencing covered some 13 persistent and approximately 20 newly diagnosed Graves' disease patients, around 35 samples in total. Broad study findings and their caveats: Patients with persistent disease shared more public clonotypes (around 2,700) than newly diagnosed patients did (966). The authors noted that the small sample size was a limitation that may lower accuracy. Only peripheral blood was studied, because thyroid tissue, the primary lesion, was inaccessible. Persistent Graves' disease patients showed lower TCR Shannon entropy and fewer highly expanded clones than newly diagnosed patients, suggesting clonal expansion. Preferential use of TRBV28, TRBJ1-2 and TRBJ2-5 was observed in persistent disease, whereas TRBV20-1 and TRBJ2-1 were favored in newly diagnosed disease. Sequencing and analysis were limited to the TCR beta chain.

On this clonotype: This receptor's antigen is unknown. Qualities for individual bases were not recorded, and no much larger clone is one base off.

Library preparation was by multiplex PCR. TCRdb shows the sequencer as Illumina HiSeq 4000. TCR beta libraries were built with iRepertoire HTBI primers and Arm-PCR amplification of CDR3 regions. PCR products were gel purified before sequencing. As for how the authors treated the data: Across samples, 55 to 80 TRBV and 15 or so TRBJ segments were identified and used for gene usage analysis of CDR3 amino acid clonotypes. COPE and FqMerger were used to merge filtered high-quality paired reads into contigs. BLAST was used to align contigs to IMGT TRBV, TRBD and TRBJ reference genes, with CDR3 defined following IMGT. Highly expanded clones were defined as clonotypes with a frequency above 0.1%. Shannon entropy served as the measure of repertoire diversity, while the Gini coefficient captured V-J evenness. Public clonotypes were defined as clonotypes shared by more than one individual. TCRdb reran the public reads through fastp at Q25 and MiXCR, keeping productive beta chains. Every entry covers one CDR3 protein and lists the most common genes and DNA from its rows. TCRdb, rather than the study authors, made the V and J calls. This sample holds about 430,000 distinct CDR3 sequences; 14% to 15% were observed only once. The ten largest make up about 7.8% of the sample.

Counted from cysteine to phenylalanine, this CDR3 has 17 amino acids. Only CDR3 DNA is held: 51 bases, read in frame from base 1. Sequences SGHTA (CDR1) and FQGNSA (CDR2) are obtained from the germline V gene. The V end gives up 0 bases and the J end 6 bases, leaving 7 bases in the junction not matched to a gene. The sample's time point label, in plain terms: newly diagnosed GD, antithyroid drugs for less than 3 months. RNA was extracted from PBMCs in TRIzol for both TCR sequencing and RNA sequencing. Graves' disease was diagnosed according to American Thyroid Association guidelines. Patients for the study were recruited at an endocrinology department in Xi'an, China. Each patient gave approximately 8.8 milliliters of peripheral blood, collected in an EDTA anticoagulant tube. PBMCs were isolated by Ficoll Paque Plus density gradient separation without further T cell sorting. RNA quality was checked with an Agilent 2100 Bioanalyzer and agarose gel, and concentration with a NanoDrop 2000.

These data were also filed under a second study, of T cells in Graves' hyperthyroidism and ophthalmopathy. Drawing on the second study: Stable Graves' hyperthyroidism was defined as no progression to ophthalmopathy during 18 months of follow-up. Hyperthyroidism patients were newly diagnosed, with disease duration under 2 months, and aged 18 to 65 years. The study excluded patients with uncontrolled infections, other autoimmune diseases, pregnancy or lactation. Diagnoses relied on clinical symptoms, serum thyroxine and TRAb, thyroid ultrasound and orbital computed tomography. The TCR CDR3 was subjected to a first round of RT-PCR using the HTBI primer set and the Qiagen OneStep RT-PCR kit. Most expanded thyroid clonotypes (frequency above 0.001) were also found in blood, which suggests that blood repertoires may mirror thyroid immune responses. A model built on a 13 V-J signature distinguished ophthalmopathy from stable hyperthyroidism, reaching approximately 89% sensitivity and 81% to 83% specificity in cross-validation and 80%/75% in testing. In validation, progression to ophthalmopathy was predicted by the model with around 70% sensitivity and nearly 75% specificity, a median of about 6.4 months before onset. To identify TCR V-J signatures that set the groups apart, the researchers used a discovery cohort of approximately 98 patients, made up of 43 with Graves' ophthalmopathy and 57 with stable Graves' hyperthyroidism. Prospective prediction of ophthalmopathy was tested in an independent validation cohort consisting of 18 hyperthyroidism patients and 17 patients who later progressed to ophthalmopathy. The roughly 100 discovery patients were randomly divided into training and test sets at a 7:3 ratio. In addition, the study compared T-cell repertoires in thyroid tissue and in blood from six Graves' hyperthyroidism patients. After blood sampling, hyperthyroidism patients were treated with methimazole at a starting dose of 30 mg daily, and ophthalmopathy patients were treated with high-dose intravenous methylprednisolone. The libraries were constructed in a second round of multiplex PCR and then size-selected and purified. Sequencing of the libraries was done on an Illumina HiSeq2000 using paired-end 100 bp reads. SOAPnuke was used to process the raw data, throwing out any read that contained adapters or uncalled bases, had a mean Phred below 15, or lacked an exact constant-primer or identifier match. High-quality paired reads were merged with COPE v1.2.5, and unique nucleotide sequences were defined as clonotypes. MiTCR v1.1 was used to align clonotypes to the IMGT TRBV, TRBD and TRBJ reference segments. Only V-J combinations with frequency above 0.0001, covering roughly 99% of repertoires, were analysed. A TCS score was defined as the ratio between F50 (clonal expansion) and ExV (chaos), using BLOSUM62-based TCRdist between CDR3 peptides within each V-J. Welch's t-statistics and random forest reduced fewer than 550 V-J features to around 14, which were used in a naive Bayes classifier (R e1071). Sample size was not statistically predetermined, and blinding of investigators to group allocation was not performed. The paper reports TCR Vbeta CDR3 sequencing of 135 peripheral blood samples: approximately 41 ophthalmopathy, fewer than 80 hyperthyroidism and around 17 progressor patients.

This clonotype was obtained from a woman aged 40 to 49 with Graves disease. Donor details come from another sample of the same person, matched by shared clones. The V and J segments used are TRBV7-2 and TRBJ1-5, with 11 junctional bases fitting TRBD1. Material: peripheral blood mononuclear cells (PBMCs), obtained at new diagnosis, from a patient treated with antithyroid drugs. The DNA sequence reads TGTGCCAGCAGCTTAGCTCCCGGGACAGGGGGGGGTCAGCCCCAGCATTTT. Translated, this gives CASSLAPGTGGGQPQHF.